The T cell receptor (beta chain) described here comes from a study of blood T cell repertoires in COVID-19. The overall study: The United States, Italy and Spain provided the acute and convalescent COVID-19 samples. PBMCs, B-cell-depleted T cells, or T cells were the source of the cDNA or gDNA that made up the material.

In the authors' workflow: How many nucleated cells were present was estimated from reference gene primer amplification. TCRdb keeps only in-frame clones here, not all; method: immunoSEQ multiplex PCR. V, J and clone size reflect that table, while D and trimming were determined from the DNA. The sample yields about 200,000 clones, roughly 90% seen once. V lost 6 bases, J lost 7 bases, and 12 bases lay in between. Germline V lookup: CDR1 SGHAT, CDR2 FQNNGV. CDR3 size: 13 residues. The sequenced material came from peripheral blood. The chain combines TRBV11-2 with TRBJ1-4; possibly TRBD1 for D (5 bases). This sequence was found in a man aged 45 to 65 with acute or convalescent COVID-19. In DNA, the CDR3 is TGTGCCAGCAGTTTGTGGGGCGGTGAAAAACTGTTTTTT. The encoded protein is CASSLWGGEKLFF.